The 14 T cell receptor beta chains in this list originate from one sample, sequenced in a study of T cell repertoires in cytomegalovirus infection. Each CDR3 protein is one row after TCRdb ran MiXCR on the reads. The sample lists a few hundred thousand distinct CDR3 sequences, 8% to 9.5% occurring once. Sequencing was done on a sample of PBMCs. The receptors stem from a human donor in good health (CMV status not recorded). Some clones in this sample may be carry-over from other donors' samples.

This clonotype was picked up many times. The V gene is TRBV6-1, the J gene TRBJ2-3; D might be TRBD2 (6 bases). Trimming shortened V by 7 bases and J by 3 bases, and 14 bases separated the two germline ends. Germline CDR1 and CDR2: MNHNS and SASEGT. CDR3 length: 14 amino acids. CDR3 nucleotides: TGTGCCAGCATAGGAGGGCCGTTGACAGATACGCAGTATTTT. This sequence encodes CASIGGPLTDTQYF.

This clonotype has only a few counts. The chain combines TRBV6-1 with TRBJ2-2, with D possibly matching TRBD1 (6 bases). The CDR3 has 14 residues. CDR1 is MNHNS, CDR2 SASEGT, per germline. Deletions cut 8 bases from V and 4 bases from J, with 14 bases between. The CDR3 nucleotides are TGTGCCAGCCCGCGACAGGAGGTCACCGGGGAGCTGTTTTTT. Its translation: CASPRQEVTGELFF.

Details on this clonotype: A much larger clonotype is one base distant, so this may be a read error. V gene TRBV25-1 combines with J gene TRBJ2-3; 7 positions agree with TRBD2. The CDR3 length is 16 residues. Germline CDR1 is MGHDK and CDR2 is SYGVNS. Germline trimming cut 7 bases from V and 6 bases from J; bases unmatched to any gene: 16. The CDR3 nucleotides are TGTGCCAGCACTCGGTCTACCCAGGCGGGAGTCGATACGCAGTATTTT. This sequence encodes CASTRSTQAGVDTQYF.

This clonotype occurred a few times. The chain combines TRBV10-3 with TRBJ2-7; D is undetermined. Germline CDR1 is ENHRY and CDR2 is SYGVKD. The CDR3 consists of 12 residues. With 5 bases removed from V and 1 base from J, the gap between germline ends came to 6 bases. The DNA for the CDR3 is TGTGCCATCAGTCCGGAATCCTACGAGCAGTACTTC. It yields the protein CAISPESYEQYF.

The V call is TRBV2, the J call TRBJ2-7; TRBD1 agrees at 8 bases. V trimming: 6 bases; J trimming: 2 bases; junction bases outside the gene matches: 6. The CDR3 has 14 amino acids. Germline values: CDR1 SNHLY, CDR2 FYNNEI. The CDR3 is CASRDPGQAYEQYF. CDR3 bases: TGTGCCAGCAGAGATCCGGGACAGGCCTACGAGCAGTACTTC.

DNA of the CDR3: TGTGCCAGCAGCTCGGTTTTACAGGGATGGGATCAGCCCCAGCATTTT. This sequence encodes CASSSVLQGWDQPQHF. The chain has TRBV5-6 and TRBJ1-5; a weak D match, TRBD1 (6 bases). V was pared by 3 bases and J by 5 bases, with 18 bases between. From germline, CDR1 is SGHDT and CDR2 YYEEEE. The CDR3 covers 16 residues.

This clonotype was observed a few times. The rearrangement uses TRBV3-1 and TRBJ2-7, with TRBD2 matching 14 bases. The CDR3 is 16 amino acids. Germline V gene data show CDR1 as LGHDT and CDR2 as YNNKEL (reference sequence). The V segment lost 4 bases and the J segment 5 bases; nucleotides outside the gene matches: 7. This CDR3 reads CASSRPTSGRAHEQYF. DNA of the CDR3: TGTGCCAGCAGCCGACCGACTAGCGGGAGGGCCCACGAGCAGTACTTC.

The chain couples TRBV24-1 to TRBJ2-1; 7 bases align to TRBD1. CDR3 length: 16 amino acids. Trimming at V came to 3 bases and at J to 2 bases, leaving 6 bases not matched to a gene. From germline, CDR1 is KGHDR and CDR2 SFDVKD. The CDR3 spells CATSDPTGDTYNEQFF. The DNA of the CDR3 is TGTGCCACCAGTGATCCTACAGGGGACACCTACAATGAGCAGTTCTTC.

This chain connects TRBV18 to TRBJ2-7, with D possibly being TRBD1 or TRBD2 (5 bases each). Germline V gene lookup returns CDR1 KGHSH and CDR2 LQKENI. With 2 bases removed from V and 2 bases from J, the gap between germline ends came to 13 bases. The CDR3 runs 15 residues. CDR3 region: CASSPSQVGAYEQYF. CDR3 nucleotide sequence: TGTGCCAGCTCACCATCCCAGGTGGGGGCCTACGAGCAGTACTTC.

As concerns this clonotype: A much more abundant neighbour one base away suggests this may be a read error. The chain uses TRBV9 and TRBJ2-3; possibly TRBD2 for D (6 bases). The germline V gene has CDR1 SGDLS and CDR2 YYNGEE. CDR3 length equals 16 residues. The V end was cut by 7 bases, the J end by 6 bases, with 24 bases between. CDR3 sequence reads: CASGGSGTQGADTQYF. CDR3 coding DNA: TGTGCCAGCGGCGGATCCGGGACTCAAGGGGCCGATACGCAGTATTTT.

This chain links TRBV4-2 with TRBJ1-1, with D perhaps matching TRBD1 (5 bases). Deletions cut 7 bases from V and 4 bases from J, with 13 bases between. Germline assignment: CDR1 LGHNA and CDR2 YNFKEQ. This CDR3 has 13 amino acids. The CDR3: CASNAAGTTEAFF. In DNA, the CDR3 is TGTGCCAGCAATGCCGCAGGGACCACTGAAGCTTTCTTT.

About this clonotype itself: Relative to the germline gene, one junction end is altered; a read error may explain this. This rearrangement joins TRBV5-4 to TRBJ2-1; a possible D gene is TRBD1 (6 bases). The CDR3 has 11 residues. Per the germline V gene, CDR1 is SGHNT and CDR2 is YYREEE (reference sequence). CDR3 sequence (DNA): TGTGCCAGCAGCTCCAGGGGTCCCTCGATCTTC. This gives the protein CASSSRGPSIF.

The chain uses TRBV5-5 and TRBJ1-5; D is unresolved. Trimming stripped 2 bases from V and 5 bases from J, with 14 bases between. CDR1 is SGHKS and CDR2 is YYEKEE in the germline V gene (reference sequence). The CDR3 extends over 15 amino acids. The CDR3 DNA reads TGTGCCAGCAGCTTTACTCTGGGAAACTATCAGCCCCAGCATTTT. It codes for CASSFTLGNYQPQHF.

This clonotype showed up just a few times. V gene TRBV10-3 combines with J gene TRBJ1-5, with D perhaps TRBD1 (6 bases). Looked up from germline, CDR1 is ENHRY and CDR2 is SYGVKD. V dropped 10 bases and J dropped 1 base, with 14 bases sitting between them. This CDR3 is built from 14 residues. In DNA, the CDR3 is TGTGCCACCCAGCCGGGGGCGAGCAATCAGCCCCAGCATTTT. This sequence encodes CATQPGASNQPQHF.